Below, one T cell receptor beta chain is given with its context. Antigen: not known. PCR amplification relied on 60 Vbeta primers (plus 13 Jbeta primers). The authors' processing: Unique TCR beta chains numbered 60 million to 100 million in a later analysis, with roughly 10 million shared. The protocol was immunoSEQ multiplex PCR, while the TCRdb copy is restricted to in-frame clones and leaves out a portion. Clone size and the V and J calls come from that table; the DNA yielded D and trimming. The sample shows some 75,000 clones, and 4.5% to 5% sits with its ten largest clones. The data stem from a study of cytomegalovirus exposure and HLA in healthy donors. Notes on the study in general: TCR association rates varied by HLA locus in a later analysis, with DRB1 highest and HLA-C lowest.

CDR1 SQVTM and CDR2 ANQGSEA come from the germline V gene. The CDR3 is 12 amino acids. V dropped 4 bases and J dropped 1 base, with 7 bases sitting between them. Likely unrecorded immune exposures existed in these nominally healthy donors. This clonotype originated in a man in his forties in good health and CMV-seronegative. V is TRBV29-1 and J is TRBJ1-1, with D unclear. Sequenced: PBMCs. The CDR3 nucleotides read TGCAGCGTTGTTCGTCGGAACACTGAAGCTTTCTTT. This sequence encodes CSVVRRNTEAFF.